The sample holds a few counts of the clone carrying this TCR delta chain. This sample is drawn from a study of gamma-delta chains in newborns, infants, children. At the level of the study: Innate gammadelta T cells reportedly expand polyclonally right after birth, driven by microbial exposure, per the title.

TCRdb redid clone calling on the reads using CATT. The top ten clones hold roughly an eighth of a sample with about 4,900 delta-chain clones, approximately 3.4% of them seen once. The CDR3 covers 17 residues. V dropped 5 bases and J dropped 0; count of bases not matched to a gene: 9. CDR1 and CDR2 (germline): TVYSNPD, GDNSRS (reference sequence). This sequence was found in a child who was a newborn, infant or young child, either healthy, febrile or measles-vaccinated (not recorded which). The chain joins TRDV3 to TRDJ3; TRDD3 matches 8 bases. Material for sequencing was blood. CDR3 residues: CATSPWGSSWDTRQMFF. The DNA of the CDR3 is TGTGCCACCTCACCCTGGGGGAGCTCCTGGGACACCCGACAGATGTTTTTC.